The sequence of this TCR beta chain was determined in a study of blood T cell repertoires in COVID-19. The overall study: The United States, Italy and Spain were the sources of the acute and convalescent COVID-19 samples.

CDR3 size: 12 residues. V lost 1 base and J lost 14, with 12 bases in between. Per germline, CDR1 SGHAT and CDR2 FQNNGV. Generated by immunoSEQ multiplex PCR, the TCRdb table keeps only in-frame clones and is missing some. The table has roughly 120,000 clones, nearly 90% seen once. The chain is built from TRBV11-2 and TRBJ2-1; maybe TRBD2 (5 bases). The specimen was peripheral blood. The sequence was obtained from a human donor in a cohort sampled during active COVID-19. CDR3 DNA sequence: TGTGCCAGCAGCTTAGGGCGGGCGGGCAAGTTCTTC. Translated, it gives CASSLGRAGKFF.